Below are 27 T cell receptor beta chains sequenced from a single sample in a study of cytomegalovirus exposure and HLA in healthy donors. Here immunoSEQ multiplex PCR was the method, and the copy in TCRdb shows in-frame clones only, minus some. Of 260,000 or so clones listed, 90% are singletons. The specimen sequenced was PBMCs. Receptors originate from a woman aged 25 to 39 in good health and CMV-seronegative.

The chain links TRBV27 to TRBJ1-2, with D uncertain. This CDR3 spans 13 amino acids. V gave up 4 bases and J gave up 2 bases, with 8 bases separating them. Germline V gene data show CDR1 as MNHEY and CDR2 as SMNVEV (reference sequence). Written as DNA, the CDR3 is TGTGCCAGCAGTTATTCAGTAAACTATGGCTACACCTTC. It translates to CASSYSVNYGYTF.

This chain connects TRBV6-5 to TRBJ1-3; D gene uncertain. The CDR3 contains 15 residues. V lost 3 bases, J lost 2 bases, and 11 bases lay in between. Germline CDR1 is MNHEY and CDR2 is SVGAGI. The CDR3 nucleotides are TGTGCCAGCAGTTATATCGGCCCCCCTGGAAACACCATATATTTT. Amino acid sequence: CASSYIGPPGNTIYF.

This chain's CDR3 is CASSFGGDGELFF. In DNA form, the CDR3 reads TGTGCCAGCAGTTTTGGTGGCGACGGGGAGCTGTTTTTT. V gene TRBV28 combines with J gene TRBJ2-2, with D uncertain. Germline CDR1 is MDHEN and CDR2 is SYDVKM. This CDR3 spans 13 amino acids. V dropped 3 bases and J dropped 7 bases, with 9 bases sitting between them.

The chain uses TRBV28 and TRBJ1-1; D uncertain. CDR3 length: 13 residues. The germline gives CDR1 MDHEN, CDR2 SYDVKM. V lost 3 bases and J lost 2, with 7 bases in between. The DNA for the CDR3 is TGTGCCAGCAGTTTGATCTCCAACACTGAAGCTTTCTTT. It encodes CASSLISNTEAFF.

The V gene is TRBV29-1, the J gene TRBJ1-4; D gene uncertain. The germline CDR1 and CDR2 sequences are SQVTM and ANQGSEA. The CDR3 is 12 residues long. Trimming left V 7 bases short and J 8 bases short, with 14 bases between. CDR3: CSGVLPGEKLFF. CDR3 DNA: TGCAGCGGCGTTCTACCTGGGGAAAAACTGTTTTTT. Combining the CDR3 with reference TRBV29-1 and TRBJ1-4 gives the whole variable domain SAVISQKPSRDICQRGTSLTIQCQVDSQVTMMFWYRQQPGQSLTLIATANQGSEATYESGFVIDKFPISRPNLTFSTLTVSNMSPEDSSIYLCSGVLPGEKLFFGSGTQLSVL.

This clone was seen more than once but under ten times. This chain connects TRBV11-2 to TRBJ2-7; D unresolved. The ends were cut back, 1 base at V and 2 bases at J, with 3 bases in the middle. CDR3 size: 12 residues. The germline V gene has CDR1 SGHAT and CDR2 FQNNGV. CDR3 protein: CASSLAAYEQYF. CDR3 DNA: TGTGCCAGCAGCTTAGCTGCCTACGAGCAGTACTTC. Supplemented by reference TRBV11-2 and TRBJ2-7, the full variable domain reads EAGVAQSPRYKIIEKRQSVAFWCNPISGHATLYWYQQILGQGPKLLIQFQNNGVVDDSQLPKDRFSAERLKGVDSTLKIQPAKLEDSAVYLCASSLAAYEQYFGPGTRLTVT.

This clone was seen once. This chain links TRBV14 with TRBJ2-7, with D possibly being TRBD1 (6 bases). The CDR3 loop spans 13 amino acids. Trimming removed 5 bases from V and 3 bases from J, with 11 bases in between. Germline lookup yields CDR1 SGHDN and CDR2 FVKESK. This CDR3 reads CASSVGAFYEQYF. The CDR3, as DNA: TGTGCCAGCAGCGTGGGGGCTTTCTACGAGCAGTACTTC.

V is TRBV4-3 and J is TRBJ2-1; maybe TRBD1 (6 bases). The CDR3 has 14 amino acids. CDR1 and CDR2 from the germline V gene are LGHNA and YSLEER. Trimming removed 0 bases at V and 6 bases at J, with 9 bases between. The CDR3 protein is CASSQEGATNEQFF. CDR3 DNA: TGCGCCAGCAGCCAAGAGGGGGCCACCAATGAGCAGTTCTTC.

V usage is TRBV9 and J usage is TRBJ2-2; 10 positions agree with TRBD2. J gave up 6 bases and V 0 bases, and 8 bases lay outside the gene matches. This CDR3 is 17 amino acids long. CDR1 and CDR2 from the germline V gene are SGDLS and YYNGEE. The CDR3 region has the DNA TGTGCCAGCAGCGTAGATCCGAGCGGGAGGGCCCCCGGGGAGCTGTTTTTT. Translated: CASSVDPSGRAPGELFF.

The gene calls are TRBV9 and TRBJ1-3; tentatively, D is TRBD1 (5 bases). V was clipped by 4 bases and J by 0 bases, with 14 bases between them. CDR3 length equals 16 residues. Germline V CDR1 and CDR2: SGDLS, YYNGEE. CDR3 bases: TGTGCCAGCAGCCCCCTGGGGACCTACTCTGGAAACACCATATATTTT. Translated: CASSPLGTYSGNTIYF.

This chain connects TRBV6-1 to TRBJ2-7; tentative D call: TRBD1 (6 bases). CDR3 length: 12 amino acids. V gave up 7 bases and J gave up 4 bases, with 11 bases separating them. Germline CDR1 reads MNHNS; CDR2 reads SASEGT. The CDR3: CASIQQGYEQYF. Here the CDR3 DNA reads TGTGCCAGCATCCAACAGGGATACGAGCAGTACTTC.

This chain uses TRBV29-1 with TRBJ2-2, with 9 positions matching TRBD1. V lost 6 bases to trimming and J lost 5 bases; unmatched junction nucleotides: 7. CDR1 and CDR2 (germline): SQVTM, ANQGSEA. The CDR3 consists of 14 residues. CDR3 DNA sequence: TGCAGCGTGACGACAGGGGGAGGAACCGGGGAGCTGTTTTTT. It codes for CSVTTGGGTGELFF.

The genes are TRBV29-1 and TRBJ2-3; the D gene is possibly TRBD2 (6 bases). The germline gives CDR1 SQVTM, CDR2 ANQGSEA. The V and J ends lost 4 bases and 0 bases respectively, with 11 bases between them. The CDR3 loop spans 14 amino acids. Here the CDR3 DNA reads TGCAGCGTTGTCCTGCGGGATAGCACAGATACGCAGTATTTT. Translated, it gives CSVVLRDSTDTQYF.

The chain links TRBV19 to TRBJ2-3; D gene ambiguous. The CDR3 contains 13 residues. Germline V lookup: CDR1 LNHDA, CDR2 SQIVND (reference sequence). V lost 6 bases to trimming and J lost 2 bases, with 9 bases between them. The CDR3 DNA reads as TGTGCCAGTAGGCCAACTATCACAGATACGCAGTATTTT. Its translation: CASRPTITDTQYF.

The J gene is TRBJ1-5, the V gene TRBV27; D unclear. The CDR3 length is 13 residues. V lost 2 bases and J 5 bases, leaving 7 bases between the germline ends. CDR1 is MNHEY, CDR2 SMNVEV, per germline (reference sequence). The CDR3: CASSLSEYQPQHF. In DNA, the CDR3 is TGTGCCAGCAGTTTAAGTGAATATCAGCCCCAGCATTTT.

This clone has more than one count but fewer than ten. CDR3 sequence reads: CATRKQGGEQYF. The CDR3 DNA reads TGTGCCACCCGAAAACAGGGCGGGGAGCAGTACTTC. This sequence joins TRBV2 and TRBJ2-7; TRBD1 might be the D (6 bases). This CDR3 region has 12 residues. V was clipped by 10 bases and J by 7 bases, with 17 bases between them. Looked up from germline, CDR1 is SNHLY and CDR2 is FYNNEI.

The chain employs TRBV13 and TRBJ2-2; TRBD1 matches at 9 bases. This CDR3 has 16 residues. CDR1 PRHDT and CDR2 FYEKMQ come from the germline V gene (reference sequence). With V trimmed by 5 bases and J by 1 base, 5 bases remained unmatched. The CDR3 region is CASSPPGQGNTGELFF. The CDR3 DNA follows: TGTGCCAGCAGCCCGCCGGGACAGGGGAACACCGGGGAGCTGTTTTTT.

This sequence joins TRBV27 and TRBJ2-3, with 10 bases lining up with TRBD2. The CDR3 spans 16 residues. V shed 4 bases, J shed 4 bases, and the junction held 8 bases outside the gene matches. CDR1 MNHEY and CDR2 SMNVEV come from the germline V gene (reference sequence). DNA of the CDR3: TGTGCCAGCAGTTCGATTAGCGGGAGGCGTGCAGATACGCAGTATTTT. Protein product: CASSSISGRRADTQYF.

In its sample, this clone was seen once. V gene TRBV27 combines with J gene TRBJ2-7, with TRBD1 matching 10 bases. Germline-derived CDR1 and CDR2 are MNHEY and SMNVEV (reference sequence). This CDR3 has 14 amino acids. V dropped 5 bases and J dropped 4; count of bases not matched to a gene: 5. CDR3 protein: CASSTGTGVYEQYF. For the CDR3, the DNA is TGTGCCAGCAGTACCGGGACAGGGGTGTACGAGCAGTACTTC.

CDR3 region: CASSLGSGLGNQPQHF. The CDR3 region has the DNA TGTGCCAGCAGCTTAGGTTCGGGCTTGGGCAATCAGCCCCAGCATTTT. This chain connects TRBV11-2 to TRBJ1-5, with D uncertain. The V end lost 1 base, the J end lost 2 bases, and 12 bases lay between the germline ends. The CDR3 totals 16 residues. The germline V gene has CDR1 SGHAT and CDR2 FQNNGV.

The chain carries TRBV5-1 and TRBJ2-7, with D tentatively TRBD1 or TRBD2 (5 bases each). The CDR3 has 15 amino acids. Germline V gene data show CDR1 as SGHRS and CDR2 as YFSETQ. The ends were cut back, 0 bases at V and 3 bases at J, with 13 bases in the middle. The CDR3 protein is CASSLARGRYYEQYF. CDR3 nucleotide sequence: TGCGCCAGCAGCTTGGCCCGGGGACGATACTACGAGCAGTACTTC.

This chain connects TRBV28 to TRBJ2-1, with D possibly matching TRBD2 (5 bases). The V and J ends lost 3 bases and 2 bases respectively, with 17 bases between them. Looked up from germline, CDR1 is MDHEN and CDR2 is SYDVKM. The CDR3 is 17 amino acids. CDR3 DNA sequence: TGTGCCAGCAGTTTCATTAGCGAGATTCCAGCCTACAATGAGCAGTTCTTC. Translated: CASSFISEIPAYNEQFF.

This sequence joins TRBV5-6 and TRBJ2-1; tentatively, D is TRBD1 (6 bases). Trimming pared 1 base from V and 7 bases from J, leaving 18 bases between. Looked up from germline, CDR1 is SGHDT and CDR2 is YYEEEE. The CDR3 is 16 amino acids. CDR3 sequence: CASSLQGRGDGNEQFF. The CDR3 region has the DNA TGTGCCAGCAGCTTGCAGGGCAGGGGTGATGGAAATGAGCAGTTCTTC.

This clone is a singleton in its sample. The rearrangement joins TRBV4-2 to TRBJ1-2, with D unclear. CDR1 is LGHNA and CDR2 is YNFKEQ in the germline V gene. CDR3 length: 15 residues. V was cut by 1 base and J by 4 bases, with 13 bases left in between. CDR3 protein: CASSQAEIRPYGYTF. Written as DNA, the CDR3 is TGTGCCAGCAGCCAAGCGGAAATAAGGCCCTATGGCTACACCTTC.

The CDR3: CASRRRDEAFF. For the CDR3, the DNA is TGTGCCAGCAGGAGGCGAGATGAAGCTTTCTTT. This rearrangement joins TRBV7-9 to TRBJ1-1; D call uncertain. Between the trimmed V and J ends, which lost 6 bases and 7 bases, there was a span of 9 bases. This CDR3 has 11 amino acids. From germline, CDR1 is SEHNR and CDR2 FQNEAQ (reference sequence).

This chain links TRBV29-1 with TRBJ2-6; D is ambiguous. The CDR3 is made up of 14 amino acids. CDR1 and CDR2 from the germline V gene are SQVTM and ANQGSEA. V shed 1 base and J shed 0 bases, with 4 bases lying between them. CDR3 protein: CSVEALSGANVLTF. As DNA, the CDR3 is TGCAGCGTTGAAGCTCTCTCTGGGGCCAACGTCCTGACTTTC.

The chain carries TRBV6-1 and TRBJ2-1, with D uncertain. The germline V gene encodes CDR1 MNHNS and CDR2 SASEGT. V was pared by 4 bases and J by 5 bases, with 15 bases between. The CDR3 covers 15 residues. CDR3 in amino acids: CASSADTLRNNEQFF. DNA of the CDR3: TGTGCCAGCAGTGCTGACACCCTTAGAAACAATGAGCAGTTCTTC.